A selection of T cell receptor beta chains follows, all from one sample in a study of blood T cell repertoires in COVID-19. Profiled with immunoSEQ multiplex PCR; TCRdb holds only in-frame clones, not every one. Of 200,000 to 250,000 clones listed, less than 90% were seen once; the top ten hold 6.8%. The sample comprised PBMCs or T cells enriched from blood (not recorded which). These receptors were obtained from a woman aged 40 to 50 who had recovered from COVID-19. CDR3s include the opening cysteine and the closing phenylalanine or tryptophan. The order of the fields is J gene, clone size, D gene, V gene, CDR3 DNA, CDR3 protein. D genes are given only for firm matches. The size entry is marked missing in some rows and otherwise reads once, few, many or a size class.

j_gene: TRBJ1-3
abundance: -
d_gene: TRBD1
v_gene: TRBV4-1
CDR3nt: TGCGCCAGCAGCCAACCGACCCGGGACAGAGGAAACACCATATATTTT
CDR3aa: CASSQPTRDRGNTIYF

j_gene: TRBJ1-2
abundance: -
d_gene: -
v_gene: TRBV28
CDR3nt: TGTGCCAGCAGGGATGGAGGGAGGTATGGCTACACCTTC
CDR3aa: CASRDGGRYGYTF

j_gene: TRBJ1-6
abundance: -
d_gene: TRBD1
v_gene: TRBV4-1
CDR3nt: TGCGCCAGCAGCCAAGATCTGAGACAGGGGTATAATTCACCCCTCCACTTT
CDR3aa: CASSQDLRQGYNSPLHF

j_gene: TRBJ1-1
abundance: -
d_gene: -
v_gene: TRBV20-1
CDR3nt: TGCAGTGCTAGTCTTGTTGAACAGGCCCCTGAAGCTTTCTTT
CDR3aa: CSASLVEQAPEAFF

j_gene: TRBJ2-3
abundance: once
d_gene: -
v_gene: TRBV15
CDR3nt: TGTGCCACCAGCAGGCGGGATGGCACAGATACGCAGTATTTT
CDR3aa: CATSRRDGTDTQYF

j_gene: TRBJ1-2
abundance: -
d_gene: TRBD1
v_gene: TRBV6-5
CDR3nt: TGTGCCAGCAGTCTTGGGACAGGGACTTTCTATGGCTACACCTTC
CDR3aa: CASSLGTGTFYGYTF

j_gene: TRBJ1-3
abundance: -
d_gene: -
v_gene: TRBV5-1
CDR3nt: TGCGCCAGCAGCTTGGGGACGGACAGCCGCGGAAACACCATATATTTT
CDR3aa: CASSLGTDSRGNTIYF

j_gene: TRBJ2-1
abundance: -
d_gene: TRBD2
v_gene: TRBV3-1/TRBV3-2
CDR3nt: TGTGCCAGCAGCCGAACTGCCGGGACTAGCGGGAGTACCACCTACAATGAGCAGTTCTTC
CDR3aa: CASSRTAGTSGSTTYNEQFF

j_gene: TRBJ1-2
abundance: -
d_gene: TRBD1
v_gene: TRBV18
CDR3nt: TGTGCCAGCCGCGTCGCGGGACAGACCTATGGCTACACCTTC
CDR3aa: CASRVAGQTYGYTF

j_gene: TRBJ2-4
abundance: once
d_gene: TRBD2
v_gene: TRBV10-2
CDR3nt: TGCGCCAGCAGTGAGACTAGCGGGGCAAACATTCAGTACTTC
CDR3aa: CASSETSGANIQYF

j_gene: TRBJ2-2
abundance: once
d_gene: -
v_gene: TRBV11-2
CDR3nt: TGTGCCAGCATCCCTCGCGGGGACACCGGGGAGCTGTTTTTT
CDR3aa: CASIPRGDTGELFF

j_gene: TRBJ1-2
abundance: -
d_gene: -
v_gene: TRBV7-2
CDR3nt: TGTGCCAGCAGCCAGGTTACCCCCTACACCTTC
CDR3aa: CASSQVTPYTF

j_gene: TRBJ2-7
abundance: -
d_gene: TRBD2
v_gene: TRBV28
CDR3nt: TGTGCCAGTAGGACTAGCGGGAGCCACGAGCAGTACTTC
CDR3aa: CASRTSGSHEQYF

j_gene: TRBJ2-7
abundance: -
d_gene: TRBD2
v_gene: TRBV28
CDR3nt: TGTGCCAGCAGAAAACTCATACGCGGGAGAAGGTACGAGCAGTACTTC
CDR3aa: CASRKLIRGRRYEQYF

j_gene: TRBJ1-1
abundance: -
d_gene: -
v_gene: TRBV4-3
CDR3nt: TGCGCCAGCAGCCAAGCCGCTGACAGGAACACTGAAGCTTTCTTT
CDR3aa: CASSQAADRNTEAFF

j_gene: TRBJ1-2
abundance: -
d_gene: -
v_gene: TRBV7-9
CDR3nt: TGTGCCAGCAGCTTTGGCTCCCTTGACTATGGCTACACCTTC
CDR3aa: CASSFGSLDYGYTF

j_gene: TRBJ2-2
abundance: -
d_gene: TRBD1
v_gene: TRBV29-1
CDR3nt: TGCAGCGTAGACAGGGGTACGTCCGGGGAGCTGTTTTTT
CDR3aa: CSVDRGTSGELFF

j_gene: TRBJ1-6
abundance: -
d_gene: -
v_gene: TRBV7-2
CDR3nt: TGTGCCAGCAGCAAGGAGGGGCCGAATAATTCACCCCTCCACTTT
CDR3aa: CASSKEGPNNSPLHF

j_gene: TRBJ1-6
abundance: few
d_gene: TRBD1
v_gene: TRBV10-3
CDR3nt: TGTGCCATCAGTGAGTTCGGGGGGACAGGCGGTTCACCCCTCCACTTT
CDR3aa: CAISEFGGTGGSPLHF

j_gene: TRBJ2-5
abundance: -
d_gene: TRBD2
v_gene: TRBV18
CDR3nt: TGTGCCAGCTCACCAGGGACTAGCGGGAGAGGAGAGACCCAGTACTTC
CDR3aa: CASSPGTSGRGETQYF

j_gene: TRBJ2-3
abundance: once
d_gene: -
v_gene: TRBV20-1
CDR3nt: TGCAGCCGCCCCTCGGGGGATACGCAGTATTTT
CDR3aa: CSRPSGDTQYF

j_gene: TRBJ1-5
abundance: -
d_gene: TRBD1
v_gene: TRBV4-1
CDR3nt: TGCGCCAGCAGCCAGCTGCAGGGGGCGACGAATCAGCCCCAGCATTTT
CDR3aa: CASSQLQGATNQPQHF

j_gene: TRBJ2-2
abundance: -
d_gene: -
v_gene: TRBV11-3
CDR3nt: TGTGCCAGCAGCCGAACTAGACTAGCGAACACCGGGGAGCTGTTTTTT
CDR3aa: CASSRTRLANTGELFF

j_gene: TRBJ2-3
abundance: -
d_gene: -
v_gene: TRBV18
CDR3nt: TGTGCCAGCTCACCAGGCGGAGCAGATACGCAGTATTTT
CDR3aa: CASSPGGADTQYF

j_gene: TRBJ2-1
abundance: -
d_gene: -
v_gene: TRBV21-1
CDR3nt: TGTGCCAGCAGCGGACGGGACGGGACAGTATTCTACAATGAGCAGTTCTTC
CDR3aa: CASSGRDGTVFYNEQFF

j_gene: TRBJ2-1
abundance: -
d_gene: TRBD2
v_gene: TRBV19
CDR3nt: TGTGCCAGTAGTGCCCTGGGACTAGCGGGAGGGCCGAATGAGCAGTTCTTC
CDR3aa: CASSALGLAGGPNEQFF

j_gene: TRBJ1-3
abundance: -
d_gene: TRBD1
v_gene: TRBV6-6
CDR3nt: TGTGCCAGCAGCCCACTTAGACAGGGCCTCGGAAACACCATATATTTT
CDR3aa: CASSPLRQGLGNTIYF